The rows below give T cell receptor beta chains drawn from one sample of a study of shared clonotypes between healthy human individuals. Produced via immunoSEQ multiplex PCR; TCRdb's table is partial and in-frame only. The table has approximately 2.5 million clones, 93% seen once; the top ten hold more than 0.35%. Sequencing was done on a sample of naive CD4+ T cells from PBMCs. The receptors originated from a man in his late teens or twenties in good health. Some clones in this sample may be carry-over from other donors' samples. CDR3s include the opening cysteine and the closing phenylalanine or tryptophan. Fields, in order: J gene, D gene, V gene, clone size, CDR3 length, CDR3 protein, CDR3 DNA. The D gene is left open where the match is weak. The size of a clone is reported for some rows only, either as once, few or many, or as a class for expanded clones.

j_call: TRBJ2-7
d_call: .
v_call: TRBV18
clone_size: .
cdr3_length: 15
cdr3_aa: CASSPYGPPSTEQYF
cdr3_nt: TGTGCCAGCTCACCGTACGGGCCCCCCTCTACAGAGCAGTACTTC

j_call: TRBJ2-1
d_call: .
v_call: TRBV21-1
clone_size: .
cdr3_length: 17
cdr3_aa: CASSKKVGGSSYNEQFF
cdr3_nt: TGTGCCAGCAGCAAAAAGGTAGGCGGGAGCTCCTACAATGAGCAGTTCTTC

j_call: TRBJ2-1
d_call: .
v_call: TRBV18
clone_size: .
cdr3_length: 12
cdr3_aa: CASSPDYNEQFF
cdr3_nt: TGTGCCAGCTCCCCCGACTACAATGAGCAGTTCTTC

j_call: TRBJ2-1
d_call: TRBD2
v_call: TRBV2
clone_size: .
cdr3_length: 12
cdr3_aa: CASSFSGSEQFF
cdr3_nt: TGTGCCAGCAGTTTTAGCGGGAGTGAGCAGTTCTTC

j_call: TRBJ2-7
d_call: TRBD1
v_call: TRBV9
clone_size: once
cdr3_length: 16
cdr3_aa: CASSADPGQGIHEQYF
cdr3_nt: TGTGCCAGCAGCGCAGACCCGGGACAGGGGATTCACGAGCAGTACTTC

j_call: TRBJ2-5
d_call: .
v_call: TRBV5-6
clone_size: .
cdr3_length: 14
cdr3_aa: CASSLAGNQETQYF
cdr3_nt: TGTGCCAGCAGCTTGGCCGGCAACCAAGAGACCCAGTACTTC

j_call: TRBJ2-7
d_call: TRBD2
v_call: TRBV4-3
clone_size: .
cdr3_length: 14
cdr3_aa: CASSRGSGSYEQYF
cdr3_nt: TGCGCCAGCAGCCGGGGGAGCGGGAGCTACGAGCAGTACTTC

j_call: TRBJ2-7
d_call: TRBD1
v_call: TRBV7-9
clone_size: .
cdr3_length: 17
cdr3_aa: CASSLDSWDSFSYEQYF
cdr3_nt: TGTGCCAGCAGCTTAGATTCTTGGGACAGTTTTTCCTACGAGCAGTACTTC

j_call: TRBJ2-7
d_call: .
v_call: TRBV4-3
clone_size: .
cdr3_length: 15
cdr3_aa: CASSPRPGGSYEQYF
cdr3_nt: TGCGCCAGCAGCCCGCGGCCAGGCGGCTCCTACGAGCAGTACTTC

j_call: TRBJ2-3
d_call: .
v_call: TRBV28
clone_size: .
cdr3_length: 12
cdr3_aa: CASRSSTDTQYF
cdr3_nt: TGTGCCAGCAGATCTAGCACAGATACGCAGTATTTT

j_call: TRBJ2-7
d_call: TRBD1
v_call: TRBV5-6
clone_size: .
cdr3_length: 15
cdr3_aa: CASSSAGQGAYEQYF
cdr3_nt: TGTGCCAGCAGCTCCGCCGGGCAGGGGGCATACGAGCAGTACTTC

j_call: TRBJ1-1
d_call: TRBD1
v_call: TRBV6-5
clone_size: .
cdr3_length: 14
cdr3_aa: CASSSTTGETEAFF
cdr3_nt: TGTGCCAGCAGTTCCACGACAGGGGAAACTGAAGCTTTCTTT

j_call: TRBJ2-7
d_call: .
v_call: TRBV4-1
clone_size: .
cdr3_length: 16
cdr3_aa: CASSQVGSGRSYEQYF
cdr3_nt: TGCGCCAGCAGCCAAGTCGGTAGCGGAAGGTCCTACGAGCAGTACTTC

j_call: TRBJ2-3
d_call: TRBD2
v_call: TRBV13
clone_size: .
cdr3_length: 15
cdr3_aa: CASSSLAGPTDTQYF
cdr3_nt: TGTGCCAGCAGCTCGCTAGCGGGTCCCACAGATACGCAGTATTTT

j_call: TRBJ2-1
d_call: .
v_call: TRBV19
clone_size: .
cdr3_length: 15
cdr3_aa: CASSITGGFGSEQFF
cdr3_nt: TGTGCCAGTAGTATTACGGGGGGCTTTGGTAGTGAGCAGTTCTTC

j_call: TRBJ1-5
d_call: .
v_call: TRBV28
clone_size: once
cdr3_length: 14
cdr3_aa: CASSLSQVYQPQHF
cdr3_nt: TGTGCCAGCAGTTTATCCCAGGTTTATCAGCCCCAGCATTTT

j_call: TRBJ2-7
d_call: .
v_call: TRBV5-4
clone_size: .
cdr3_length: 14
cdr3_aa: CASSLDGGLGEQYF
cdr3_nt: TGTGCCAGCAGCCTGGACGGGGGTCTTGGCGAGCAGTACTTC

j_call: TRBJ2-3
d_call: .
v_call: TRBV27
clone_size: .
cdr3_length: 14
cdr3_aa: CASSLWGSTDTQYF
cdr3_nt: TGTGCCAGCAGTTTATGGGGCAGCACAGATACGCAGTATTTT

j_call: TRBJ2-7
d_call: TRBD2
v_call: TRBV27
clone_size: .
cdr3_length: 15
cdr3_aa: CASSPRTSGSYEQYF
cdr3_nt: TGTGCCAGCAGCCCAAGGACTAGCGGCTCCTACGAGCAGTACTTC

j_call: TRBJ1-1
d_call: .
v_call: TRBV5-1
clone_size: .
cdr3_length: 19
cdr3_aa: CASSLVFGGRGLDITEAFF
cdr3_nt: TGCGCCAGCAGCTTGGTCTTTGGGGGCAGGGGTTTGGATATCACTGAAGCTTTCTTT

j_call: TRBJ2-1
d_call: .
v_call: TRBV5-1
clone_size: .
cdr3_length: 11
cdr3_aa: CASSLAVEQFF
cdr3_nt: TGCGCCAGCAGCTTGGCGGTTGAGCAGTTCTTC

j_call: TRBJ1-1
d_call: .
v_call: TRBV19
clone_size: .
cdr3_length: 13
cdr3_aa: CASNFGPSTEAFF
cdr3_nt: TGTGCCAGTAATTTCGGGCCAAGCACTGAAGCTTTCTTT

j_call: TRBJ2-7
d_call: .
v_call: TRBV5-4
clone_size: .
cdr3_length: 14
cdr3_aa: CASIKGPTGYEQYF
cdr3_nt: TGTGCCAGCATCAAAGGACCCACCGGATACGAGCAGTACTTC

j_call: TRBJ2-7
d_call: .
v_call: TRBV6-1
clone_size: .
cdr3_length: 14
cdr3_aa: CASSAGAAYYEQYF
cdr3_nt: TGTGCCAGCAGCGCCGGGGCAGCTTACTACGAGCAGTACTTC

j_call: TRBJ2-7
d_call: .
v_call: TRBV5-1
clone_size: .
cdr3_length: 15
cdr3_aa: CASSPGGQGRKEQYF
cdr3_nt: TGCGCCAGCAGCCCGGGGGGACAAGGGCGGAAGGAGCAGTACTTC

j_call: TRBJ2-1
d_call: .
v_call: TRBV23-1
clone_size: .
cdr3_length: 20
cdr3_aa: CASSHRTAAREDHRGNEQFF
cdr3_nt: TGCGCCAGCAGTCATCGAACCGCCGCCAGGGAGGATCACAGGGGCAATGAGCAGTTCTTC

j_call: TRBJ2-7
d_call: TRBD1
v_call: TRBV9
clone_size: once
cdr3_length: 15
cdr3_aa: CASSARPDRGYEQYF
cdr3_nt: TGTGCCAGCAGCGCCCGACCGGACAGGGGCTACGAGCAGTACTTC

j_call: TRBJ2-3
d_call: .
v_call: TRBV29-1
clone_size: .
cdr3_length: 12
cdr3_aa: CSVGTASDTQYF
cdr3_nt: TGCAGCGTTGGGACAGCTTCAGATACGCAGTATTTT

j_call: TRBJ2-7
d_call: TRBD1
v_call: TRBV7-3
clone_size: .
cdr3_length: 13
cdr3_aa: CASSPTGANEQYF
cdr3_nt: TGTGCCAGCAGCCCAACAGGGGCCAACGAGCAGTACTTC

j_call: TRBJ2-7
d_call: .
v_call: TRBV28
clone_size: .
cdr3_length: 15
cdr3_aa: CASSSPSRGKNEQYF
cdr3_nt: TGTGCCAGCAGTTCCCCGTCGAGGGGGAAGAACGAGCAGTACTTC

j_call: TRBJ2-5
d_call: TRBD2
v_call: TRBV7-3
clone_size: .
cdr3_length: 17
cdr3_aa: CASSLMGSGRAGETQYF
cdr3_nt: TGTGCCAGCAGCTTAATGGGTAGCGGGAGGGCTGGGGAGACCCAGTACTTC

j_call: TRBJ2-7
d_call: TRBD1
v_call: TRBV9
clone_size: .
cdr3_length: 15
cdr3_aa: CASSVNPRQGYEQYF
cdr3_nt: TGTGCCAGCAGCGTGAACCCTCGACAGGGTTACGAGCAGTACTTC

j_call: TRBJ2-3
d_call: .
v_call: TRBV12-5
clone_size: .
cdr3_length: 14
cdr3_aa: CASGENSPTDTQYF
cdr3_nt: TGTGCTAGTGGGGAAAATTCGCCCACAGATACGCAGTATTTT

j_call: TRBJ2-7
d_call: TRBD2
v_call: TRBV18
clone_size: once
cdr3_length: 14
cdr3_aa: CASSPGLAVYEQYF
cdr3_nt: TGTGCCAGCTCACCGGGACTAGCGGTCTACGAGCAGTACTTC

j_call: TRBJ1-1
d_call: TRBD1
v_call: TRBV5-1
clone_size: .
cdr3_length: 17
cdr3_aa: CASSFSGQGRVGTEAFF
cdr3_nt: TGCGCCAGCAGCTTTTCGGGACAGGGTCGGGTTGGCACTGAAGCTTTCTTT

j_call: TRBJ2-3
d_call: .
v_call: TRBV27
clone_size: .
cdr3_length: 16
cdr3_aa: CASSPPHGGRTDTQYF
cdr3_nt: TGTGCCAGCAGTCCCCCCCACGGGGGCCGCACAGATACGCAGTATTTT

j_call: TRBJ1-1
d_call: TRBD1
v_call: TRBV2
clone_size: once
cdr3_length: 13
cdr3_aa: CASGREQGTEAFF
cdr3_nt: TGTGCCAGCGGCCGAGAACAGGGGACTGAAGCTTTCTTT

j_call: TRBJ1-1
d_call: .
v_call: TRBV6-5
clone_size: once
cdr3_length: 15
cdr3_aa: CASSQLTGPNTEAFF
cdr3_nt: TGTGCCAGCAGTCAGCTTACAGGGCCCAACACTGAAGCTTTCTTT

j_call: TRBJ1-5
d_call: .
v_call: TRBV28
clone_size: .
cdr3_length: 12
cdr3_aa: CASRQSNQPQHF
cdr3_nt: TGTGCCAGCAGACAAAGCAATCAGCCCCAGCATTTT

j_call: TRBJ2-2
d_call: .
v_call: TRBV7-9
clone_size: few
cdr3_length: 13
cdr3_aa: CASSLRDTGELFF
cdr3_nt: TGTGCCAGCAGCCTTAGAGACACCGGGGAGCTGTTTTTT

j_call: TRBJ1-5
d_call: TRBD1
v_call: TRBV19
clone_size: .
cdr3_length: 16
cdr3_aa: CASSIGDRGNNQPQHF
cdr3_nt: TGTGCCAGTAGTATAGGGGACAGGGGGAACAATCAGCCCCAGCATTTT

j_call: TRBJ2-2
d_call: .
v_call: TRBV10-3
clone_size: .
cdr3_length: 15
cdr3_aa: CAISGGGTNTGELFF
cdr3_nt: TGTGCCATCAGTGGGGGCGGAACGAACACCGGGGAGCTGTTTTTT

j_call: TRBJ1-2
d_call: TRBD1
v_call: TRBV30
clone_size: .
cdr3_length: 13
cdr3_aa: CAWTTDRGLGYTF
cdr3_nt: TGTGCCTGGACCACGGACAGGGGGCTTGGCTACACCTTC

j_call: TRBJ2-1
d_call: .
v_call: TRBV20-1
clone_size: .
cdr3_length: 11
cdr3_aa: CSARADRGQFF
cdr3_nt: TGCAGTGCTAGAGCGGACCGGGGGCAGTTCTTC

j_call: TRBJ2-1
d_call: TRBD2
v_call: TRBV2
clone_size: .
cdr3_length: 15
cdr3_aa: CASRVAGVSYNEQFF
cdr3_nt: TGTGCCAGCAGAGTAGCGGGAGTCTCTTACAATGAGCAGTTCTTC

j_call: TRBJ2-1
d_call: TRBD2
v_call: TRBV11-2
clone_size: .
cdr3_length: 18
cdr3_aa: CASSFLWTSGREVGEQFF
cdr3_nt: TGTGCCAGCAGCTTTTTATGGACTAGCGGGAGGGAGGTAGGTGAGCAGTTCTTC

j_call: TRBJ2-7
d_call: .
v_call: TRBV7-3
clone_size: .
cdr3_length: 16
cdr3_aa: CASSLGGGRSPYEQYF
cdr3_nt: TGTGCCAGCAGCTTAGGTGGGGGCCGTTCACCCTACGAGCAGTACTTC

j_call: TRBJ2-7
d_call: TRBD2
v_call: TRBV4-2
clone_size: .
cdr3_length: 15
cdr3_aa: CASSQFSGRDYEQYF
cdr3_nt: TGTGCCAGCAGCCAGTTTAGCGGGAGGGATTACGAGCAGTACTTC

j_call: TRBJ1-2
d_call: .
v_call: TRBV29-1
clone_size: once
cdr3_length: 12
cdr3_aa: CSVGPGDYGYTF
cdr3_nt: TGCAGCGTTGGGCCGGGCGACTATGGCTACACCTTC

j_call: TRBJ2-7
d_call: TRBD1
v_call: TRBV25-1
clone_size: .
cdr3_length: 14
cdr3_aa: CASSGAGGSYEQYF
cdr3_nt: TGTGCCAGCAGTGGGGCAGGGGGCTCCTACGAGCAGTACTTC

j_call: TRBJ1-2
d_call: .
v_call: TRBV28
clone_size: .
cdr3_length: 13
cdr3_aa: CASSLRVNYGYTF
cdr3_nt: TGTGCCAGCAGTTTAAGGGTTAACTATGGCTACACCTTC

j_call: TRBJ2-7
d_call: TRBD2
v_call: TRBV5-1
clone_size: .
cdr3_length: 17
cdr3_aa: CASSEGTSGRRANEQYF
cdr3_nt: TGCGCCAGCTCCGAAGGGACTAGCGGGAGACGGGCTAACGAGCAGTACTTC

j_call: TRBJ1-3
d_call: .
v_call: TRBV25-1
clone_size: .
cdr3_length: 16
cdr3_aa: CASSQPKPGAGNTIYF
cdr3_nt: TGTGCCAGCAGTCAACCAAAGCCAGGGGCTGGAAACACCATATATTTT

j_call: TRBJ2-2
d_call: .
v_call: TRBV10-1
clone_size: .
cdr3_length: 14
cdr3_aa: CASSEGSGTGELFF
cdr3_nt: TGCGCCAGCAGTGAAGGGTCGGGCACCGGGGAGCTGTTTTTT

j_call: TRBJ2-7
d_call: TRBD1
v_call: TRBV19
clone_size: .
cdr3_length: 15
cdr3_aa: CASKIGTGSSYEQYF
cdr3_nt: TGTGCCAGTAAGATAGGGACAGGGTCCTCCTACGAGCAGTACTTC

j_call: TRBJ1-5
d_call: .
v_call: TRBV5-1
clone_size: few
cdr3_length: 16
cdr3_aa: CASSLGALKGNQPQHF
cdr3_nt: TGCGCCAGCAGCTTGGGGGCCCTAAAGGGCAATCAGCCCCAGCATTTT

j_call: TRBJ2-7
d_call: TRBD1
v_call: TRBV6-5
clone_size: .
cdr3_length: 16
cdr3_aa: CASSYLGGTGAYEQYF
cdr3_nt: TGTGCCAGCAGTTACCTTGGGGGGACAGGGGCGTACGAGCAGTACTTC

j_call: TRBJ2-5
d_call: .
v_call: TRBV5-1
clone_size: .
cdr3_length: 15
cdr3_aa: CASRRYRSSQETQYF
cdr3_nt: TGCGCCAGCAGGCGATACAGAAGCTCGCAAGAGACCCAGTACTTC

j_call: TRBJ1-1
d_call: .
v_call: TRBV10-2
clone_size: .
cdr3_length: 14
cdr3_aa: CASTGRGMNTEAFF
cdr3_nt: TGCGCCAGCACGGGCAGGGGAATGAACACTGAAGCTTTCTTT

j_call: TRBJ2-1
d_call: TRBD1
v_call: TRBV15
clone_size: .
cdr3_length: 15
cdr3_aa: CATSVTRDRANEQFF
cdr3_nt: TGTGCCACCAGCGTGACCAGGGACAGGGCCAATGAGCAGTTCTTC